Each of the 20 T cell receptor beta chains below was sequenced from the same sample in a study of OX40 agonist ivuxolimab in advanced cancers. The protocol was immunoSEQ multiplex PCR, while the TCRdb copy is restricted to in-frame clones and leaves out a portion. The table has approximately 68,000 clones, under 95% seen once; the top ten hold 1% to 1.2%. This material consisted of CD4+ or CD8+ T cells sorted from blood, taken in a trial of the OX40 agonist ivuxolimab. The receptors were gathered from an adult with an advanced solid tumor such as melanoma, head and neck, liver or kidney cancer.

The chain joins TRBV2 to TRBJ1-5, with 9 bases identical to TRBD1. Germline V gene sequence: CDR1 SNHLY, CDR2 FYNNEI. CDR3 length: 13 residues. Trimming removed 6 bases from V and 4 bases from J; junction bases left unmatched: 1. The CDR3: CASRQGANQPQHF. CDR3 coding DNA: TGTGCCAGCAGACAGGGGGCAAATCAGCCCCAGCATTTT. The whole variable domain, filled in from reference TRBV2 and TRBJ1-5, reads EPEVTQTPSHQVTQMGQEVILRCVPISNHLYFYWYRQILGQKVEFLVSFYNNEISEKSEIFDDQFSVERPDGSNFTLKIRSTKLEDSAMYFCASRQGANQPQHFGDGTRLSIL.

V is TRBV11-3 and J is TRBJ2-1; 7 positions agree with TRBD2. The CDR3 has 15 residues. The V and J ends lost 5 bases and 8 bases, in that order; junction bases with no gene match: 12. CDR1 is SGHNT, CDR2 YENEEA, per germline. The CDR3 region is CASSPGLEWTDEQFF. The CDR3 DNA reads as TGTGCCAGCAGCCCAGGACTAGAGTGGACGGATGAGCAGTTCTTC.

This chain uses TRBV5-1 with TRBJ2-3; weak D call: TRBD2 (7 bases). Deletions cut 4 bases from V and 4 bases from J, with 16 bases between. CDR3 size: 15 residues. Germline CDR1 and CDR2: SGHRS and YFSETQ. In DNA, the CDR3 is TGCGCCAGCAGCCCCTTAGGGGGGGGATCAGATACGCAGTATTTT. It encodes CASSPLGGGSDTQYF.

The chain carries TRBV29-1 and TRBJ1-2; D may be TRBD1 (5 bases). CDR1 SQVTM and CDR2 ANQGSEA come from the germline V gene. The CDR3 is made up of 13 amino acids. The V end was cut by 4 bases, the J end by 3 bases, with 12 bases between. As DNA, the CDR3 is TGCAGCGTTGGGAGAGGGGCTGACTATGGCTACACCTTC. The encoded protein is CSVGRGADYGYTF.

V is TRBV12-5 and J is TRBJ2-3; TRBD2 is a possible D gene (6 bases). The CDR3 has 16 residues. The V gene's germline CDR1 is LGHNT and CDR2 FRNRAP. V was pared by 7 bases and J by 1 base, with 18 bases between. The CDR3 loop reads CASARGLDSRTDTQYF. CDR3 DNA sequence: TGTGCTAGTGCCCGGGGGTTAGACTCCCGCACAGATACGCAGTATTTT.

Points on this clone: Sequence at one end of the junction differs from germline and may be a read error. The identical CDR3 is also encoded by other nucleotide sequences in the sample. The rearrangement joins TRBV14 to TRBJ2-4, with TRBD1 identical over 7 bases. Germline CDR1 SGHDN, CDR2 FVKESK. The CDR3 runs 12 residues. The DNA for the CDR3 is TGTGCCAGCAGCGGACAGGCCCTAGCCCAGTACTTT. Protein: CASSGQALAQYF. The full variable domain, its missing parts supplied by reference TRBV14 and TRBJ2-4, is EAGVTQFPSHSVIEKGQTVTLRCDPISGHDNLYWYRRVMGKEIKFLLHFVKESKQDESGMPNNRFLAERTGGTYSTLKVQPAELEDSGVYFCASSGQALAQYFGAGTRLSVL.

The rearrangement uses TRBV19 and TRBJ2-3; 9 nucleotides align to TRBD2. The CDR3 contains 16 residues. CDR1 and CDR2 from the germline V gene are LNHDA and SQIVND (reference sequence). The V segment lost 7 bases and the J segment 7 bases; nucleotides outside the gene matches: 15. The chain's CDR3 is CASTSPGAGGRHTQYF. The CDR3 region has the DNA TGTGCCAGTACCTCACCAGGGGCGGGGGGGCGGCATACGCAGTATTTT. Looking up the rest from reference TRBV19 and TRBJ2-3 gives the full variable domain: DGGITQSPKYLFRKEGQNVTLSCEQNLNHDAMYWYRQDPGQGLRLIYYSQIVNDFQKGDIAEGYSVSREKKESFPLTVTSAQKNPTAFYLCASTSPGAGGRHTQYFGPGTRLTVL.

CDR3 nucleotides: TGCGCCAGCAGCTTGGCGGGAGATATCTATGAGCAGTTCTTC. Amino acid sequence: CASSLAGDIYEQFF. The chain joins TRBV5-1 to TRBJ2-1; possibly TRBD2 for D (6 bases). Germline assignment: CDR1 SGHRS and CDR2 YFSETQ. V gave up 0 bases and J gave up 8 bases, with 12 bases separating them. This CDR3 has 14 residues.

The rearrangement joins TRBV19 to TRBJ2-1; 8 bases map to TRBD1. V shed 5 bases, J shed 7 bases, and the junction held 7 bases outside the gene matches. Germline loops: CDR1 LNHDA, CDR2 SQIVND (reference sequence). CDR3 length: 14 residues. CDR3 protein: CASSSGQGRNEQFF. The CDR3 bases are TGTGCCAGTAGTTCCGGACAGGGTCGGAATGAGCAGTTCTTC.

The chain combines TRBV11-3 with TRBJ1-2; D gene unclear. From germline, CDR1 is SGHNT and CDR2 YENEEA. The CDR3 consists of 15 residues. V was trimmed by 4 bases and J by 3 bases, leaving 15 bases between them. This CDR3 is CASSSYAQAHYGYTF. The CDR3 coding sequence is TGTGCCAGCAGCTCATACGCTCAGGCGCACTATGGCTACACCTTC.

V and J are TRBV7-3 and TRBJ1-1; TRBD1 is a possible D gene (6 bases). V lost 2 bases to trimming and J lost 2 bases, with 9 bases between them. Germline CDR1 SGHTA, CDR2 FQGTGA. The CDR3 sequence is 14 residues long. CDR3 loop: CASSLQGRNTEAFF. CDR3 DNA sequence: TGTGCCAGCAGCTTACAGGGGCGTAACACTGAAGCTTTCTTT.

The CDR3 region has the DNA TGCGCCAGCACACCGGGTCCCTCCTACGAGCAGTACTTC. This translates into CASTPGPSYEQYF. The gene calls are TRBV5-1 and TRBJ2-7; no clear D. The V gene lost 6 bases and the J gene lost 0 bases, with 10 bases spanning the gap. Per germline, CDR1 SGHRS and CDR2 YFSETQ. The CDR3 contains 13 residues. Together with reference TRBV5-1 and TRBJ2-7, the CDR3 gives the full variable domain: KAGVTQTPRYLIKTRGQQVTLSCSPISGHRSVSWYQQTPGQGLQFLFEYFSETQRNKGNFPGRFSGRQFSNSRSEMNVSTLELGDSALYLCASTPGPSYEQYFGPGTRLTVT.

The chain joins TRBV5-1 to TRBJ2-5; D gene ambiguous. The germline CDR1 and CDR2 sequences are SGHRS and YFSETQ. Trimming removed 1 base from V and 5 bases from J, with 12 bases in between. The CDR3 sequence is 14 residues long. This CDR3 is CASSLTLSFETQYF. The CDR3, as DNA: TGCGCCAGCAGCTTGACACTCTCCTTTGAGACCCAGTACTTC.

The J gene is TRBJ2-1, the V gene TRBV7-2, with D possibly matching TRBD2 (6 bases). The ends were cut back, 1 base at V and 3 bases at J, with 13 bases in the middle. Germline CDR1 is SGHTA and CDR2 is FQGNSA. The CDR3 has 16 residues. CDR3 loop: CASSLGPSSVYNEQFF. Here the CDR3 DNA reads TGTGCCAGCAGCTTAGGACCCTCTAGCGTCTACAATGAGCAGTTCTTC.

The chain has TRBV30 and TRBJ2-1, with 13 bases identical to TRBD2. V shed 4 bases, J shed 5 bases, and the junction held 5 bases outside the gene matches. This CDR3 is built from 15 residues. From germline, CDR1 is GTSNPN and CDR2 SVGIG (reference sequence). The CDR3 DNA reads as TGTGCCTGGAACAGAGGGACTAGCGGGGACAATGAGCAGTTCTTC. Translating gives CAWNRGTSGDNEQFF.

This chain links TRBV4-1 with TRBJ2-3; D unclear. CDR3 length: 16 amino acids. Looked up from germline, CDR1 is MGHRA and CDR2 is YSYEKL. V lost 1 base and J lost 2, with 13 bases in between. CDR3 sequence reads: CASSQVANSNTDTQYF. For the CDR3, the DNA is TGCGCCAGCAGCCAAGTCGCAAACAGTAACACAGATACGCAGTATTTT.

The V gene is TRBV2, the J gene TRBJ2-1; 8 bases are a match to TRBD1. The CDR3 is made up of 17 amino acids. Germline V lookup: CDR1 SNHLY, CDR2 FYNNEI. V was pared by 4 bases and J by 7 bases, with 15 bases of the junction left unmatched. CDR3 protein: CASSGGTGTLSMNEQFF. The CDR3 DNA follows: TGTGCCAGCAGTGGCGGGACAGGAACCCTCTCAATGAATGAGCAGTTCTTC.

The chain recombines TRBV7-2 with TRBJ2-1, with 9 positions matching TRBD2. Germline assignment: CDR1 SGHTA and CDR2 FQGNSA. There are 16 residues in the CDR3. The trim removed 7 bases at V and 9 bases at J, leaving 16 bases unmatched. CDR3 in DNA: TGTGCCAGCACCCACCGTGGCGGGAGGGGTCCGGGTGAGCAGTTCTTC. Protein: CASTHRGGRGPGEQFF.

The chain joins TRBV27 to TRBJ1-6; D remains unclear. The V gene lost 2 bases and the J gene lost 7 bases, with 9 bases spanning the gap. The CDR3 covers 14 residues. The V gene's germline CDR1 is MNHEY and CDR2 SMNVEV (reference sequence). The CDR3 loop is CASSLMGSNSPLHF. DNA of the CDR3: TGTGCCAGCAGTTTAATGGGCAGCAATTCACCCCTCCACTTT.

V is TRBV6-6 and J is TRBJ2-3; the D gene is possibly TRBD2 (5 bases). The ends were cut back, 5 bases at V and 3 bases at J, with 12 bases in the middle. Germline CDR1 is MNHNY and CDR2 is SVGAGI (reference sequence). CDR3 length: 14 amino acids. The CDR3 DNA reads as TGTGCCAGCAGTGTGGGAGTGAGGACAGATACGCAGTATTTT. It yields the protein CASSVGVRTDTQYF.